The clone carrying this T cell receptor beta chain has a count of ten or more. Researchers took RNA transcripts and amplified TCR beta CDR3 regions from them. Scientists carried out first-round RT-PCR using HTBI primers and then a second-round multiplex PCR. TCRdb independently ran MiXCR on the multiplex PCR reads; one entry per CDR3 protein. The table includes hundreds of thousands of distinct CDR3 sequences, about 20% detected once. This sample was taken from a study of Graves' ophthalmopathy and Graves' hyperthyroidism. This sequence originates from a woman aged 18-29 years with stable Graves' hyperthyroidism. Some clones in this sample may be carry-over from other donors' samples. Sequencing was performed on peripheral blood.

The CDR3 here is CASSPDSGSVYEQYF. The CDR3 DNA is TGTGCCAGCAGCCCCGATAGCGGGAGTGTCTACGAGCAGTACTTC. The rearrangement links TRBV7-2 to TRBJ2-7, with 9 bases matching TRBD2. J lost 3 bases, V lost 5 bases, and 8 bases had no gene match. Germline V gene lookup returns CDR1 SGHTA and CDR2 FQGNSA. This CDR3 comprises 15 residues. Full variable domain (remainder filled in from reference TRBV7-2 and TRBJ2-7): GAGVSQSPSNKVTEKGKDVELRCDPISGHTALYWYRQSLGQGLEFLIYFQGNSAPDKSGLPSDRFSAERTGGSVSTLTIQRTQQEDSAVYLCASSPDSGSVYEQYFGPGTRLTVT.